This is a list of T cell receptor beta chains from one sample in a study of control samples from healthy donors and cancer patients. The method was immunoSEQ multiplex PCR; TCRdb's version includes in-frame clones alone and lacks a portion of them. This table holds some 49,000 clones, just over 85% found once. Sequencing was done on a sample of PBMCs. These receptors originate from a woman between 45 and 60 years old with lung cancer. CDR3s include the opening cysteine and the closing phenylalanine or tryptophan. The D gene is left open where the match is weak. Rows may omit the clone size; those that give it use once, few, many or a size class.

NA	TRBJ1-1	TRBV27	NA	TGTGCCAGCAAAGGCACTGAAGCTTTCTTT	CASKGTEAFF
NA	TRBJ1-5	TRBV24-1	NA	TGTGCCACCAGTGCCTCGGGGGGAGTAGGTCAGCCCCAGCATTTT	CATSASGGVGQPQHF
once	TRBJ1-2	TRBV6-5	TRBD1	TGTGCCAGCAGTTACGACGGGACAGGGGGCGGCGGCTACACCTTC	CASSYDGTGGGGYTF
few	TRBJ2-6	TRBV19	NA	TGTGCCAGTAGTATTTTTGGGGGAAGCTCTGGGGCCAACGTCCTGACTTTC	CASSIFGGSSGANVLTF
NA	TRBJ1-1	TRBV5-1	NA	TGCGCCAGCAGCTTGGTACCGGGGTCTATGAACACTGAAGCTTTCTTT	CASSLVPGSMNTEAFF
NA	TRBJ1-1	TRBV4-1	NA	TGCGCCAGCGATGGGGGAACTGAAGCTTTCTTT	CASDGGTEAFF
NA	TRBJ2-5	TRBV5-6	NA	TGTGCCAGCAGCCTGGGGCAGGTGCGGCTGTATCCCCAAGAGACCCAGTACTTC	CASSLGQVRLYPQETQYF
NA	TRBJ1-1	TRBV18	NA	TGTGCCAGCTCAGAACGGACGATTCCGAGGGACACTGAAGCTTTCTTT	CASSERTIPRDTEAFF
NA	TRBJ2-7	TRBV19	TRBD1	TGTGCCAGTAGTATGAAGGGACAGGGATTCCCCTACGAGCAGTACTTC	CASSMKGQGFPYEQYF
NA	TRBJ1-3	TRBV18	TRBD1	TGTGCCAGCTCACAAGTACCGGGACAGCCAAGAGCGGGCTCTGGAAACACCATATATTTT	CASSQVPGQPRAGSGNTIYF
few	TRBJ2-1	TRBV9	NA	TGTGCCAGCAGCGTAAGCCACAACAATGAGCAGTTCTTC	CASSVSHNNEQFF
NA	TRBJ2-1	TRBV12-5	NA	TGTGCTAGTGGTTTGGTACACAATGAGCAGTTCTTC	CASGLVHNEQFF
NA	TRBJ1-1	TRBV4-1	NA	TGCGCCAGCAGCCAAAGCTTGGTAGGGGGAACTGAAGCTTTCTTT	CASSQSLVGGTEAFF
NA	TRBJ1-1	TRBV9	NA	TGTGCCAGCAGCGTAGATCCTACCACTGAAGCTTTCTTT	CASSVDPTTEAFF
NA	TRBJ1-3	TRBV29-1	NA	TGCAGCGTTAATGACGGTGACACCATATATTTT	CSVNDGDTIYF
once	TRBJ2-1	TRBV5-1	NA	TGCGCCAGCAGCTCGGAGTTCATCAATGAGCAGTTCTTC	CASSSEFINEQFF
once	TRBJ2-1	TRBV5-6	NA	TGTGCCAGCAGCTTGGGGCAGGGAGACTACAATGAGCAGTTCTTC	CASSLGQGDYNEQFF
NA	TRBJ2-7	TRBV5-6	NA	TGTGCCAGCAGCTTGGCGGCCAGCTCCTACGAGCAGTACTTC	CASSLAASSYEQYF
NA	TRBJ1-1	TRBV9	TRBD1	TGTGCCAGCAGCGTAGCCGAGGGACAGGGTATGATGAACACTGAAGCTTTCTTT	CASSVAEGQGMMNTEAFF
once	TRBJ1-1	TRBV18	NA	TGTGCCAGCTCACCATCTGCGCTGATGGACACTGAAGCTTTCTTT	CASSPSALMDTEAFF
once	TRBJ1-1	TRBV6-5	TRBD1	TGTGCCAGCTGCAGGGACAGGGTGGTCACTGAAGCTTTCTTT	CASCRDRVVTEAFF
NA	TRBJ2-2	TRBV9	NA	TGTGCCAGCAGCCCTCACCTTTCAGGGTCCGGGGAGCTGTTTTTT	CASSPHLSGSGELFF
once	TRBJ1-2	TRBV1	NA	TGCACCAGCAGCCAACCTACAGGGGGCGAAAACTATGGCTACACCTTC	CTSSQPTGGENYGYTF
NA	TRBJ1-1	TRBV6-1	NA	TGTGCCAGCAGTGAAGCGCGTCTTCGGCAGGGCGGCACTGAAGCTTTCTTT	CASSEARLRQGGTEAFF
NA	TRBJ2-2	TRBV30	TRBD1	TGTGCCTACCGGGACAGGTCACTCACCGGGGAGCTGTTTTTT	CAYRDRSLTGELFF
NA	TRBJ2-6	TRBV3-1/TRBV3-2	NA	TGTGCCAGCAGCCAAGATGCTTCCGGAGTCCTGACTTTC	CASSQDASGVLTF
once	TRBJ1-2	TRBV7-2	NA	TGTGCCAGCAGCCCGGGACCGGAAAAAGGCTACACCTTC	CASSPGPEKGYTF
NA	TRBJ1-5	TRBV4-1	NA	TGCGCCAGCAGCCAACCTCTAGCCAACGGGGTAAATCAGCCCCAGCATTTT	CASSQPLANGVNQPQHF
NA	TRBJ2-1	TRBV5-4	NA	TGTGCCAGCAGCTTGGGGAATAGCGGCTCCTACAATGAGCAGTTCTTC	CASSLGNSGSYNEQFF
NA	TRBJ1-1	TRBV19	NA	TGTGCCAGTAGTATAGGAAGTACGGGGACTGAAGCTTTCTTT	CASSIGSTGTEAFF
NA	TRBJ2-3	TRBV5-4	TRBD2	TGTGCCAGCAGCTTGGGACTAGCGGGGCCCAGCACAGATACGCAGTATTTT	CASSLGLAGPSTDTQYF
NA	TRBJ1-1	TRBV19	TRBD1	TGTGCCAGTAGTAAGGGACAGGGGTTCGACACTGAAGCTTTCTTT	CASSKGQGFDTEAFF
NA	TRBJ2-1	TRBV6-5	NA	TGTGCCAGCACCGAACTATCAGATAATGAGCAGTTCTTC	CASTELSDNEQFF
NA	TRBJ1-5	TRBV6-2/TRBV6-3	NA	TGTGCCAGCAGTTACGATCCATCTCAGCCCCAGCATTTT	CASSYDPSQPQHF
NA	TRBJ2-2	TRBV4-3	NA	TGCGCCAGCAGCCAGGGGGCTAACACCGGGGAGCTGTTTTTT	CASSQGANTGELFF
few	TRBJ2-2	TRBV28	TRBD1	TGTGCCAGCAGACTGGGGACAGGGGCTTCCACCGGGGAGCTGTTTTTT	CASRLGTGASTGELFF
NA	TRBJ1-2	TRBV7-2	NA	TGTGCCAGCAGCTTAATGACCGACTATGGCTACACCTTC	CASSLMTDYGYTF
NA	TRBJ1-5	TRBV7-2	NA	TGTGCCAGCAGCCTCACGAACAATCAGCCCCAGCATTTT	CASSLTNNQPQHF
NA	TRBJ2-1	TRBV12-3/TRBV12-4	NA	TGTGCCAGCAGTTTGAGGGGCGAGAGTGAGCAGTTCTTC	CASSLRGESEQFF
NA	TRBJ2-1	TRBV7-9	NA	TGTGCCAGCAGCTCAGGCGCAGCGACCCACAATGAGCAGTTCTTC	CASSSGAATHNEQFF
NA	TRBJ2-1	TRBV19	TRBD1	TGTGCCAGTAGTGCCTCCGGGACAGGGGGTTGGCAGTTCTTC	CASSASGTGGWQFF
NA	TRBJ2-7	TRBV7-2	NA	TGTGCCAGCAGCTTAGAGGGTGGGCAGGGTGGCTACGAGCAGTACTTC	CASSLEGGQGGYEQYF
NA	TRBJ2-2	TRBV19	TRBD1	TGTGCCAGTAGTGGCAAACAGGGGAGCACCGGGGAGCTGTTTTTT	CASSGKQGSTGELFF
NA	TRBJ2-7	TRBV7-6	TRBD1	TGTGCCAGCAGCACGACAGGGATGGGCGAGCAGTACTTC	CASSTTGMGEQYF
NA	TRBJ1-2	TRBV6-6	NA	TGTGCCATTCAAAGTCAGGGACGGAATAACTATGGCTACACCTTC	CAIQSQGRNNYGYTF
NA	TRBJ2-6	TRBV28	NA	TGTGCCAGCAGTCCGCCCGGGACCTCTGGGGCCAACGTCCTGACTTTC	CASSPPGTSGANVLTF
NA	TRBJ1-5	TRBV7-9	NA	TGTGCCAGCAGCGCGCAGGGGATCAATCAGCCCCAGCATTTT	CASSAQGINQPQHF
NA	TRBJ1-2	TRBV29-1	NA	TGCAGCGTTGTTGTTAGCCTAACGTATGGCTACACCTTC	CSVVVSLTYGYTF
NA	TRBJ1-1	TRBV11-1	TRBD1	TGTGCCAGCAGCTCCTCGACAGGGCAGTACGCTTTCTTT	CASSSSTGQYAFF
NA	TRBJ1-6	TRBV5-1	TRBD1	TGCGCCAGCACGACAGGGGGCTATAATTCACCCCTCCACTTT	CASTTGGYNSPLHF